Here is one TCR beta chain with its context. Its antigen remains unidentified. Qualities for individual bases were not recorded, and no much larger clone is one base off. The germline V gene provides CDR1 MGHRA and CDR2 YSYEKL. V and J are trimmed by 0 bases and 3 bases, and the gene matches miss 16 bases of the junction. Including cysteine and phenylalanine, the CDR3 has 19 amino acids. The CDR3 DNA has 57 bases and is translated from base 1. The cohort consisted of 650 to 850 healthy bone marrow donors. All cohort members were sampled while nominally healthy, although unrecorded immune exposures were likely present. The donor was CMV seronegative and was included in the group of over 300 seronegative cohort members. A peripheral blood sample was provided by each donor, and peripheral blood mononuclear cells were used for TCR beta sequencing. The Qiagen DNeasy Blood Extraction Kit was used to extract genomic DNA from the blood cell samples.

This sample is drawn from a study of cytomegalovirus exposure and HLA in healthy donors (dated by TCRdb to about 2017). About the full investigation: According to an earlier analysis of 450 to 650 of the donors, 150 million to 200 million T cells yielded over 100 million unique TCR beta sequences and less than 300 Gb of sequence data. To study patterns of TCR occurrence, a later analysis re-analyzed previously published TCR beta repertoires from several hundred donors and added high-resolution HLA genotyping. Every repertoire in the discovery cohort had been generated on one and the same sequencing platform. A later genetic analysis took genome-wide SNP genotypes for about 65% of the 666 donors and used that subset as a discovery cohort. The study profiled the T cell repertoires of under 850 subjects by immunosequencing and related them to cytomegalovirus serostatus. An early release that covered around 590 HLA-typed donors contained 300 to 350 gigabases of sequencing data and 65 million to 100 million unique TCR sequences. Of the 300 to 450 genotyped donors, 65% to 90% fell in the genetic ancestry cluster associated with self-reported Caucasian donors. The number of donors typed differed by locus, with about 629-630 for A, B, C, DRB1 and DQB1, roughly 520 for DQA1, over 600 for DPA1, and some 440 for DPB1. The aim of the study was to test whether cataloging public T cell receptors could identify signatures of past pathogen exposure. High-throughput TCR immunosequencing, statistical association of individual TCRs with disease status, and machine learning were combined to predict cytomegalovirus infection status. An earlier analysis of 587 of the donors used high-throughput TCR beta sequencing to judge whether each TCR beta V gene segment behaved as functional or pseudogenic. Besides the first cohort of approximately 710 subjects, a separate validation cohort made up of over 95 different subjects was used. On average, about 200,000 unique TCR beta nucleotide sequences were sequenced per donor among roughly 430 genotyped donors of the cohort, with roughly 18% of those sequences being non-productive. In the later analysis, no new phenotypic data were used to find candidate immune exposures; instead, reliance was placed on TCR beta sequences and their occurrence across donors. Donor age, sex, ethnicity and CMV serostatus were compiled together with the repertoire data. Roughly 5 DR-DQ haplotypes were handled as single units for association and clustering, since linkage in the cohort was strong. Both class I and class II loci were covered by HLA typing, at four-digit resolution.

Overall results and qualifications from the work: A later analysis associated 15,000 or so TCR beta sequences with specific HLA alleles at a false discovery rate of 0.05. Some IMGT-functional V segments, including TRBV6-2 and TRBV6-3, could not be distinguished by the 87-base-pair reads and were therefore excluded. A total of fewer than 200 TCR beta chains were listed by the study as associated with cytomegalovirus. Immune exposure information for the cohort was limited to CMV serostatus. In a later analysis, TCR association rates were found to vary across HLA loci, with the most associated TCRs seen for DRB1 alleles and the fewest for HLA-C alleles. In a later genetic analysis, a missense DCLRE1C variant was associated with V-gene and J-gene trimming of TCR beta chains, and the association was replicated in an independent cohort. Correlated functional status among segregating V segments might reflect linkage disequilibrium, but an unknown experimental factor could not be ruled out. In a later analysis, most CMV-associated TCR beta chains were found to appear HLA-restricted, with HLA associations seemingly driven largely by CMV exposure. The authors suggested that the approach could potentially be generalized to other disease states and immunological phenotypes. The classifier was reported to diagnose cytomegalovirus status with high specificity and sensitivity in both the original and validation cohorts. Roughly uniform sequencing depth across donors was assumed in presence/absence analyses, although this assumption may not hold. A group of highly shared sequence variants was considered likely to be a technical artifact of the sequencing pipeline. Several of the top co-occurrence clusters appeared to be linked to parvovirus B19, influenza, CMV and Epstein-Barr virus, according to a later analysis. A further reported finding was that TCR beta sequences accurately predicted the HLA-A and HLA-B alleles for most subjects in the first cohort. When HLA alleles, especially DR and DQ, strongly co-occurred, attributing TCR associations to individual alleles was difficult. Across donors, most TCR sequences were observed very rarely, whereas some public TCRs were present in many individuals. Roughly 17 rarely observed V segments, including chromosome 9 orphons, were excluded from the earlier analysis of approximately 500 of the donors because counts were too low. In an earlier analysis of 587 of the donors, most TCR beta V segments appeared in productive rearrangements about 87% or about 30% of the time, broadly matching IMGT annotations. In a later analysis, HLA-associated TCR beta chains were found to be more clonally expanded and to have lower generation probabilities than equally common non-associated chains. Compared with the approximately 700-donor mean, donors in an Asian-associated ancestry cluster had fewer N-insertions in productive TCRs, according to a later genetic analysis. HLA typing was unavailable for some donors at each locus, so association tests used only the typed subset. Only TCR beta chains were sequenced in this cohort, and the absence of alpha or paired-chain data limited detectable features. In vitro tests confirmed that three of the cytomegalovirus-associated TCR beta chains recognize cytomegalovirus antigens.

Library method: the immunoSEQ multiplex PCR assay. For the multiplex PCR, a mixture combining 60 forward primers for TCR Vbeta segments and 13 reverse primers for TCR Jbeta segments was used. Amplification of the CDR3 region of rearranged TCR beta genes was performed with a multiplex PCR assay on genomic DNA. On the Illumina HiSeq System, the amplified TCR beta libraries were sequenced as 87-base-pair reads. In the original analysis: A later analysis counted tens of millions of unique TCR beta chains across the 690 or so repertoires, and 9 million to 14 million of these chains were shared by at least two donors. To remove PCR and sequencing errors, raw reads were error-corrected and collapsed into unique sequences using a nearest-neighbor algorithm that merged closely related sequences. CDR3 sequences were aligned to IMGT reference sequences to assign V, D and J gene segments. Each retained sequence needed at least a six-nucleotide match to both a V gene segment and a J gene segment. A rearrangement was called productive if the CDR3 had no stop codons and remained in frame with V and J, and every other rearrangement was called non-productive. Following IMGT convention, CDR3 was defined as the stretch from the second conserved V-encoded cysteine to the conserved J-encoded phenylalanine. Sequences without an unambiguous match to a single V gene segment were excluded from the earlier analysis of about 600 of the donors. An earlier analysis of fewer than 650 of the donors classified V segments as functional when productive rearrangements were above 56.7% and as segregating when the standard deviation between donors was above 5%. A statistical classification framework was built to diagnose cytomegalovirus status from the catalog of TCR beta chain sequences. V and J gene assignment, in a later analysis, came from comparing TCR nucleotide sequences with IMGT/GENE-DB human TR gene sequences. In a later analysis, CDR3 sequences and most-parsimonious VDJ recombination scenarios were assigned using the TCRdist pipeline. In a later analysis, each TCR beta chain was defined by its CDR3 amino acid sequence together with its V-gene family, and reads lacking a unique V-gene family were excluded. A later analysis removed roughly 590 highly shared, low-generation-probability nucleotide sequences to deal with suspected cross-contamination and a sequencing artifact. In a later analysis, a clonal expansion index for each public chain was calculated from normalized within-repertoire ranks of inferred template counts. Generation probabilities in a later analysis came from a VDJ recombination model fitted to out-of-frame rearrangements, and those results were checked against IGoR. In a later analysis, hypergeometric tests were used to score TCR-TCR, TCR-HLA and TCR-CMV co-occurrence, with a repertoire-size bias correction applied to TCR pairs. False discovery rates were estimated in a later analysis by permuting HLA or CMV assignments 20 times. In a later analysis, co-occurring TCRs were grouped using DBSCAN, and TCRdist sequence similarity was added for clustering within HLA-allele-positive subsets. For co-occurrence clustering, repertoires with fewer than 30,000 or more than 120,000 public chains were excluded, along with four to six repertoires with anomalous nucleotide sharing. TCRdb provides this immuneACCESS table in a form limited to in-frame rearrangements. Some clones are lacking; in checked studies, under half of them reflect an unresolved V gene, and why the rest are absent is not known. The V and J calls and clone size are taken from that table; D and trimming were inferred from the DNA. Here the sample has 95,000 to 150,000 clones; roughly 80% occur a single time. Clones ranked in the top ten supply 2.1% of the sample.

The chain is made from TRBV4-1 and TRBJ2-7; TRBD2 fits 8 bases in the junction. The sample taken for sequencing was PBMCs. The sequence was obtained from a man aged 25 to 45 in good health and CMV-seronegative. This receptor has the CDR3 CASSQDPKNQRGINYEQYF. DNA sequence: TGCGCCAGCAGCCAAGACCCCAAGAATCAGCGGGGGATTAACTACGAGCAGTACTTC.